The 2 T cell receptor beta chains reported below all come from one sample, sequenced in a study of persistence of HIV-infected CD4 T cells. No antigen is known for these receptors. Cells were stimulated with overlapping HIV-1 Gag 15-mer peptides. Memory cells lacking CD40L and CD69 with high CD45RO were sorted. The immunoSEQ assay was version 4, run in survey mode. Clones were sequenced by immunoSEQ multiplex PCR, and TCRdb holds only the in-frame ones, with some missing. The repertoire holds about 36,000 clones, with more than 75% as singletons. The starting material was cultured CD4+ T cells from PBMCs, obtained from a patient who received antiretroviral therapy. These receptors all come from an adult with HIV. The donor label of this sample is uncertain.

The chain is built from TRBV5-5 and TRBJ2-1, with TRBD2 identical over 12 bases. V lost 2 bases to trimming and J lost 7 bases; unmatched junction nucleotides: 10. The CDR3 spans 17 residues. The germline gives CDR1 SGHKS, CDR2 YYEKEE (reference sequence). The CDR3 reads CASSFSVLAGGKNEQFF. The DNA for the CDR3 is TGTGCCAGCAGCTTCAGTGTACTAGCGGGGGGCAAGAATGAGCAGTTCTTC.

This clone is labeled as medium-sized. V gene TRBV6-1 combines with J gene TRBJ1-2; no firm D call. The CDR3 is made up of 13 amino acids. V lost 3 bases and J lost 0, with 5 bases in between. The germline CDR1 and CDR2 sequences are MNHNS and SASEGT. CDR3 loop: CASSDGANYGYTF. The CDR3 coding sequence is TGTGCCAGCAGTGACGGCGCTAACTATGGCTACACCTTC.